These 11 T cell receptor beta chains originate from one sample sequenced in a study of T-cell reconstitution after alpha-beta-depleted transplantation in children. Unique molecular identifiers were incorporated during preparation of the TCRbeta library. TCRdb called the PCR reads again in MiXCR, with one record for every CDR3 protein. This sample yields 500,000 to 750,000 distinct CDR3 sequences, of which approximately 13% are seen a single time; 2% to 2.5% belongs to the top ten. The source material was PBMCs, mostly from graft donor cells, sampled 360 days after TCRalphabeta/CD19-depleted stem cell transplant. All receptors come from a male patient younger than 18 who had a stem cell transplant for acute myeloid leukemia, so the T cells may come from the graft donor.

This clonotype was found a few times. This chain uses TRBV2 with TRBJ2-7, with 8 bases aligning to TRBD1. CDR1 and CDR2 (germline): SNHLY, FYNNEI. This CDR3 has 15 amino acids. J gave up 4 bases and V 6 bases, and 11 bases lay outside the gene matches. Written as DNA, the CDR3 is TGTGCCAGCAGGCCCCCAGGACAGGGTCCGTACGAGCAGTACTTC. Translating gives CASRPPGQGPYEQYF.

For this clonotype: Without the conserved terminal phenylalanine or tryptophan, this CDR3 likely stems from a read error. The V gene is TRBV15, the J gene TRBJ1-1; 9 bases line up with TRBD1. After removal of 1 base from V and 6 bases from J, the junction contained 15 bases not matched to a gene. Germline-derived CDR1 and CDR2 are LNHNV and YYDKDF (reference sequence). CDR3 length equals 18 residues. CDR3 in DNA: TGTGCCACCAGCAGAGTCGGGACAGGGTATTTCTTATTATCTGAAGCTTTCTGT. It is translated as CATSRVGTGYFLLSEAFC.

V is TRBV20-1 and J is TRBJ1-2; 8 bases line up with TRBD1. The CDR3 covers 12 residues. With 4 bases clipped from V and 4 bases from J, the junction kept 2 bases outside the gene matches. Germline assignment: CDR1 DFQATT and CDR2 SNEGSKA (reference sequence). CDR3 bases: TGCAGTGCTATGACAGGGGTCTATGGCTACACCTTC. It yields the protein CSAMTGVYGYTF.

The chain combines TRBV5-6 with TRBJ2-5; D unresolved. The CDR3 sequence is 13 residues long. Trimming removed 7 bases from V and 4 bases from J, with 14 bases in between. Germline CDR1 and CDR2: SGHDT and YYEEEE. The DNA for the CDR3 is TGTGCCAGCCGATTTTCCGGTCGAGAGACCCAGTACTTC. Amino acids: CASRFSGRETQYF.

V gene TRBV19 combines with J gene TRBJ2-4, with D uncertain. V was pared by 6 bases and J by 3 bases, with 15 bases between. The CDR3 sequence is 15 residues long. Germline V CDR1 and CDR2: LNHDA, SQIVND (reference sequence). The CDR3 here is CASRTTTLGKNIQYF. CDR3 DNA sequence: TGTGCCAGTAGGACAACCACGCTCGGCAAAAACATTCAGTACTTC. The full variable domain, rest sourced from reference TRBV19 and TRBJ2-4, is DGGITQSPKYLFRKEGQNVTLSCEQNLNHDAMYWYRQDPGQGLRLIYYSQIVNDFQKGDIAEGYSVSREKKESFPLTVTSAQKNPTAFYLCASRTTTLGKNIQYFGAGTRLSVL.

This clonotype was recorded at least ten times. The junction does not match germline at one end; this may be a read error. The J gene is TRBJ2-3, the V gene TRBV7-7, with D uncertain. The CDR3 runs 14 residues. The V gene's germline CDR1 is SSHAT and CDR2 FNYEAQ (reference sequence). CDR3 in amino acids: CASSLALLSDTQYF. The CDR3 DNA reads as TGTGCTAGCAGCTTAGCCCTCTTATCGGATACGCAGTATTTT.

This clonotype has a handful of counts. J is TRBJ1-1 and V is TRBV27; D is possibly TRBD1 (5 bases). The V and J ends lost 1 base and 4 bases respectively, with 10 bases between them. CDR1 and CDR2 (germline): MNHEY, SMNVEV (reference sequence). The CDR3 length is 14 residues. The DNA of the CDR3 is TGTGCCAGCAGTTTATGGGGCGAGGGCACTGAAGCTTTCTTT. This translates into CASSLWGEGTEAFF.

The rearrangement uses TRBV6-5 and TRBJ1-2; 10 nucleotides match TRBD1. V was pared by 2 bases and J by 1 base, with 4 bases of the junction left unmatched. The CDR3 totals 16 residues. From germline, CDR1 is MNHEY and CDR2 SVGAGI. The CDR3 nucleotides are TGTGCCAGCAGTTACCCCGGGACAGGGGTTAACTATGGCTACACCTTC. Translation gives CASSYPGTGVNYGYTF.

The CDR3 is CASLGDAGYTGELFF. CDR3 bases: TGTGCCAGCCTCGGGGACGCGGGGTACACCGGGGAGCTGTTTTTT. This chain joins TRBV7-9 and TRBJ2-2, with D possibly TRBD2 on 6 matching bases. V gave up 8 bases and J gave up 3 bases, with 16 bases separating them. The CDR3 is 15 residues long. From germline, CDR1 is SEHNR and CDR2 FQNEAQ (reference sequence). Based on the CDR3 plus reference TRBV7-9 and TRBJ2-2, the full variable domain is DTGVSQNPRHKITKRGQNVTFRCDPISEHNRLYWYRQTLGQGPEFLTYFQNEAQLEKSRLLSDRFSAERPKGSFSTLEIQRTEQGDSAMYLCASLGDAGYTGELFFGEGSRLTVL.

As DNA, the CDR3 is TGTGCCAGCAGCCCCAACCCGACTCAATGGGAAAAACTGTTTTTT. It translates to CASSPNPTQWEKLFF. This chain links TRBV7-9 with TRBJ1-4; D uncertain. V lost 5 bases and J lost 8, with 18 bases in between. The CDR3 sequence is 15 residues long. Germline loops: CDR1 SEHNR, CDR2 FQNEAQ (reference sequence).

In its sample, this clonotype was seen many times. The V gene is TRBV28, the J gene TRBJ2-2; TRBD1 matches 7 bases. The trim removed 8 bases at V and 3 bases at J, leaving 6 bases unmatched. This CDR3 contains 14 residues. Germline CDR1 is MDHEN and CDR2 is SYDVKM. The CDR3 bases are TGTGCCAGCGGAGGACAGGTGTACACCGGGGAGCTGTTTTTT. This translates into CASGGQVYTGELFF.